These 3 T cell receptor beta chains originate from one sample sequenced in a study of CD8+CD57+ T cells in acquired aplastic anemia. Sequencing involved patients with CD8+CD57+ cell expansion previously shown by flow cytometry. Genomic DNA served as template for TCR beta VDJ and CDR3 profiling. One entry per CDR3 protein results from TCRdb running MiXCR on the reads. The sample includes under 200,000 distinct CDR3 sequences, less than 60% of them seen just once. The specimen was sorted CD4+, CD8+, or CD8+CD57+ T cells (not recorded which) from PBMCs. The receptor set was obtained from a human donor with aplastic anemia.

This clonotype was detected ten times or more. The rearrangement links TRBV5-8 to TRBJ2-3, with D possibly TRBD1 on 5 matching bases. The germline CDR1 and CDR2 sequences are SGHTS and YDEGEE. The germline V and J ends were trimmed by 2 bases and 0 bases, with 10 bases remaining between them. The CDR3 contains 15 residues. The CDR3 bases are TGTGCCAGCAGCTTATCAGGGTATAGCACAGATACGCAGTATTTT. Its translation: CASSLSGYSTDTQYF.

With respect to this clonotype: With a much larger clone just one base away, this may be a read error. The rearrangement uses TRBV10-3 and TRBJ1-2; D remains unclear. CDR1 and CDR2 from the germline V gene are ENHRY and SYGVKD. This CDR3 comprises 16 residues. The V end was cut by 11 bases, the J end by 4 bases, with 26 bases between. CDR3 in DNA: TGTGCCGGCAACTCCGGGTCGGCCCGATATATCTATGGCTACACCTTC. Translating gives CAGNSGSARYIYGYTF.

Turning to this clonotype: A much larger clone sits a single nucleotide away, making a read error possible. In nucleotides, the CDR3 is TGTGCCAGCAGCCCTCTCCCAGGGGAAACTGAAGCTTTCTTT. Translated: CASSPLPGETEAFF. The chain couples TRBV14 to TRBJ1-1, with D possibly being TRBD1 (6 bases). V lost 4 bases to trimming and J lost 5 bases, with 14 bases between them. Germline V gives CDR1 SGHDN, CDR2 FVKESK. CDR3 length equals 14 residues.